This passage covers 23 T cell receptor beta chains from one sample sequenced in a study of blood T cell repertoires in COVID-19. The assay was immunoSEQ multiplex PCR, and TCRdb's table has in-frame clones only and misses some. The sample has some 100,000 clones; approximately 89% are singletons. The sequenced sample was peripheral blood. The origin of the receptors is a man in his sixties with acute or convalescent COVID-19.

The V call is TRBV2, the J call TRBJ2-1; 8 positions agree with TRBD2. Germline CDR1 SNHLY, CDR2 FYNNEI. This CDR3 contains 13 residues. Germline trimming cut 7 bases from V and 6 bases from J; bases unmatched to any gene: 5. The CDR3: CASKGTRGNEQFF. CDR3 DNA: TGTGCCAGCAAGGGGACTAGAGGCAATGAGCAGTTCTTC.

This clone was seen only once. The chain has TRBV5-6 and TRBJ1-2; D perhaps matches TRBD1 (6 bases). Germline assignment: CDR1 SGHDT and CDR2 YYEEEE. Between the trimmed V and J ends, which lost 7 bases and 5 bases, there was a span of 9 bases. The CDR3 has 11 amino acids. The CDR3 reads CASGRGYGYTF. DNA for the CDR3: TGTGCCAGCGGCAGGGGTTATGGCTACACCTTC.

The rearrangement links TRBV6-1 to TRBJ1-1; tentative D call: TRBD1 (5 bases). The CDR3 consists of 15 residues. Per germline, CDR1 MNHNS and CDR2 SASEGT. Between the trimmed V and J ends, which lost 3 bases and 0 bases, there was a span of 11 bases. DNA of the CDR3: TGTGCCAGCAGTGACCGACAGACCATGAACACTGAAGCTTTCTTT. This gives the protein CASSDRQTMNTEAFF.

This clone was picked up one time. The rearrangement links TRBV3-1 (or the pseudogene TRBV3-2) to TRBJ2-5; the D gene is possibly TRBD1 (5 bases). CDR1 and CDR2 (germline): LGHDT, YNNKEL (reference sequence). The V end lost 0 bases, the J end lost 5 bases, and 13 bases lay between the germline ends. The CDR3 spans 15 residues. The CDR3 nucleotides read TGTGCCAGCAGCCAAGAAGGCAGGGCCAGGGAGACCCAGTACTTC. Its translation is CASSQEGRARETQYF.

V usage is TRBV24-1 and J usage is TRBJ2-2, with TRBD1 identical over 9 bases. The CDR3 runs to 16 residues. V was pared by 3 bases and J by 2 bases, with 3 bases of the junction left unmatched. Germline CDR1 and CDR2: KGHDR and SFDVKD. The CDR3 nucleotides are TGTGCCACCAGTGATCGGACAGGGGATAACACCGGGGAGCTGTTTTTT. Its translation is CATSDRTGDNTGELFF.

V and J are TRBV4-1 and TRBJ2-1; possibly TRBD2 for D (5 bases). The CDR3 has 12 amino acids. Trimming took 3 bases from V and 7 from J, leaving 7 bases between them. Looked up from germline, CDR1 is MGHRA and CDR2 is YSYEKL. CDR3 amino acids: CASSHLANEQFF. DNA for the CDR3: TGCGCCAGCAGCCACTTAGCGAATGAGCAGTTCTTC.

This chain links TRBV7-8 with TRBJ2-5, with D possibly matching TRBD2 (6 bases). V lost 1 base, J lost 7 bases, and 13 bases lay in between. Germline V gene sequence: CDR1 SGHVS, CDR2 FQNEAQ. The CDR3 consists of 14 residues. Here the CDR3 DNA reads TGTGCCAGCAGCTTAGTAGCGGCCCGGGGGACCCAGTACTTC. Protein: CASSLVAARGTQYF.

This sequence joins TRBV10-3 and TRBJ2-1; 10 nucleotides align to TRBD2. The trim removed 5 bases at V and 4 bases at J, leaving 2 bases unmatched. This CDR3 spans 14 amino acids. Germline V gene lookup returns CDR1 ENHRY and CDR2 SYGVKD. CDR3 coding DNA: TGTGCCATCAGTTGGACTAGCGGTTACAATGAGCAGTTCTTC. This gives the protein CAISWTSGYNEQFF.

The CDR3 spells CASSVGNSVDEQFF. The CDR3 DNA sequence: TGTGCCAGCAGCGTAGGTAACTCGGTCGATGAGCAGTTCTTC. This sequence joins TRBV9 and TRBJ2-1; D unresolved. Trimming removed 0 bases at V and 8 bases at J, with 12 bases between. This CDR3 comprises 14 residues. The germline V gene has CDR1 SGDLS and CDR2 YYNGEE.

The chain combines TRBV3-1 (or the pseudogene TRBV3-2) with TRBJ2-3, with 13 bases aligning to TRBD2. This CDR3 spans 13 amino acids. Germline CDR1 and CDR2: LGHDT and YNNKEL (reference sequence). V was clipped by 5 bases and J by 7 bases; unmatched bases: 0. CDR3 in amino acids: CASSGTSGNTQYF. The CDR3 DNA reads TGTGCCAGCAGCGGGACTAGCGGGAATACGCAGTATTTT.

This sequence joins TRBV6-1 and TRBJ2-2; D perhaps matches TRBD1 (6 bases). Trimming left V 3 bases short and J 6 bases short, with 11 bases between. The CDR3 has 14 amino acids. The V gene's germline CDR1 is MNHNS and CDR2 SASEGT. The chain's CDR3 is CASSEGARAGELFF. In DNA form, the CDR3 reads TGTGCCAGCAGTGAGGGGGCGAGAGCCGGGGAGCTGTTTTTT.

The chain is built from TRBV18 and TRBJ2-2; TRBD1 might be the D (6 bases). Trimming took 2 bases from V and 5 from J, leaving 9 bases between them. Germline CDR1 KGHSH, CDR2 LQKENI. The CDR3 loop spans 14 amino acids. The CDR3 sequence: CASSPIDRTGELFF. The CDR3 region has the DNA TGTGCCAGCTCACCAATTGACAGGACCGGGGAGCTGTTTTTT.

The chain is built from TRBV18 and TRBJ2-1; 8 bases are shared with TRBD2. The junction had 7 bases not matched to a gene; V was cut back by 3 bases and J by 6 bases. CDR3 length equals 15 residues. CDR1 and CDR2 from the germline V gene are KGHSH and LQKENI. The CDR3 nucleotides read TGTGCCAGCTCACCGGGACTAGGAGGCGTCAATGAGCAGTTCTTC. Protein sequence: CASSPGLGGVNEQFF.

CDR3: CASSRDYYNEQFF. CDR3 nucleotides: TGTGCCAGCTCGCGGGACTACTACAATGAGCAGTTCTTC. V is TRBV19 and J is TRBJ2-1, with 7 bases identical to TRBD2. The CDR3 loop spans 13 amino acids. V was clipped by 9 bases and J by 3 bases; unmatched bases: 5. Germline values: CDR1 LNHDA, CDR2 SQIVND (reference sequence).

The table lists this clone with a count of one. This chain uses TRBV7-2 with TRBJ2-3; TRBD1 is a possible D gene (5 bases). This CDR3 contains 14 residues. The V gene lost 5 bases and the J gene lost 5 bases, with 14 bases spanning the gap. Germline V gene data show CDR1 as SGHTA and CDR2 as FQGNSA. The CDR3 DNA reads as TGTGCCAGCAGCCTCTCTTCCAGGGTAGATACGCAGTATTTT. It encodes CASSLSSRVDTQYF.

The V call is TRBV5-1, the J call TRBJ2-5; D gene ambiguous. From germline, CDR1 is SGHRS and CDR2 YFSETQ. The length of the CDR3 is 14 residues. Deletions cut 2 bases from V and 5 bases from J, with 13 bases between. The CDR3 nucleotides are TGCGCCAGCAGCTTCGACACCTTAAGGGAGACCCAGTACTTC. Amino acids: CASSFDTLRETQYF.

Here the CDR3 DNA reads TGTGCCAGCAGTTTTAGGCGGAACTCGAACACTGAAGCTTTCTTT. Protein product: CASSFRRNSNTEAFF. J is TRBJ1-1 and V is TRBV6-5, with D uncertain. Trimming cost V 4 bases and J 1 base, with 13 bases left between them. In germline, CDR1 is MNHEY, CDR2 SVGAGI. There are 15 residues in the CDR3.

V and J are TRBV28 and TRBJ1-3; D is perhaps TRBD1 (6 bases). Trimming removed 2 bases from V and 0 bases from J, with 14 bases in between. CDR1 is MDHEN, CDR2 SYDVKM, per germline. The CDR3 spans 17 residues. CDR3 nucleotides: TGTGCCAGCAGTTTAAGTACAGGGCAGGGCTCTGGAAACACCATATATTTT. Its protein product is CASSLSTGQGSGNTIYF.

The CDR3 sequence is CASSPGLAGRWVNEQYF. The CDR3 nucleotides are TGCGCCAGCAGCCCGGGACTAGCGGGACGGTGGGTGAACGAGCAGTACTTC. The rearrangement links TRBV5-1 to TRBJ2-7; 13 bases map to TRBD2. Trimming took 4 bases from V and 5 from J; bases not matched to a gene: 12. The CDR3 runs 17 residues. Germline assignment: CDR1 SGHRS and CDR2 YFSETQ.

This sequence joins TRBV5-1 and TRBJ2-3; TRBD1 is a possible D gene (6 bases). Trimming removed 4 bases from V and 0 bases from J, with 12 bases in between. Germline V gives CDR1 SGHRS, CDR2 YFSETQ. The CDR3 spans 15 residues. The CDR3 region is CASSLRQASTDTQYF. CDR3 coding DNA: TGCGCCAGCAGCCTCCGACAGGCTAGCACAGATACGCAGTATTTT.

This clone was detected once. This rearrangement joins TRBV2 to TRBJ2-1; 10 bases agree with TRBD2. V lost 4 bases, J lost 4 bases, and 10 bases stayed unmatched. CDR3 length: 17 residues. Germline V gene data show CDR1 as SNHLY and CDR2 as FYNNEI. The CDR3 coding sequence is TGTGCCAGCAGTGTACCGCTAGCGGGAGTACGTTACAATGAGCAGTTCTTC. This gives the protein CASSVPLAGVRYNEQFF. The variable domain in full, with the rest retrieved from reference TRBV2 and TRBJ2-1, is EPEVTQTPSHQVTQMGQEVILRCVPISNHLYFYWYRQILGQKVEFLVSFYNNEISEKSEIFDDQFSVERPDGSNFTLKIRSTKLEDSAMYFCASSVPLAGVRYNEQFFGPGTRLTVL.

The J gene is TRBJ2-1, the V gene TRBV27; 7 positions agree with TRBD2. After removal of 3 bases from V and 4 bases from J, the junction contained 9 bases not matched to a gene. This CDR3 has 16 amino acids. CDR1 is MNHEY, CDR2 SMNVEV, per germline (reference sequence). This CDR3 reads CASSFTRDYLYNEQFF. CDR3 DNA: TGTGCCAGCAGTTTTACCCGGGACTATTTATACAATGAGCAGTTCTTC.

As DNA, the CDR3 is TGCGCCAGCAGCTTGAGCCAGGGGAGTATGGGCGATGAGCAGTTCTTC. Its translation: CASSLSQGSMGDEQFF. The V gene is TRBV5-1, the J gene TRBJ2-1, with D possibly TRBD1 on 6 matching bases. The CDR3 has 16 amino acids. The V end lost 1 base, the J end lost 8 bases, and 19 bases lay between the germline ends. Looked up from germline, CDR1 is SGHRS and CDR2 is YFSETQ.